The text below deals with one TCR beta chain. Its matching antigen is unknown. The germline gives CDR1 SGHKS, CDR2 YYEKEE (reference sequence). The CDR3 is 16 amino acids. Two nested PCRs, of around 16 and 10 cycles, processed TCRalpha and TCRbeta cDNA. For each CDR3 protein, TCRdb gives one entry from its re-call of the 5' RACE reads, without DNA. The table lists 70,000 to 95,000 distinct CDR3 sequences. This entry belongs to a study of monozygotic twins with inflammatory bowel disease. The study's findings and limits: People with IBD had fewer clonotypes in common with others than healthy twins did, especially with disease activity. The study supported no single strong signal or clonotype linked to IBD. Patients with IBD had less TCRbeta diversity (inverse Simpson) than their healthy co-twins.

The rearrangement joins TRBV5-5 to TRBJ1-3; TCRdb's D gene call, TRBD1, goes unchecked for lack of DNA. The TCR comes from a human donor with ulcerative colitis or Crohn's disease, or a healthy co-twin of an affected twin (not recorded which). Sequencing was done on a sample of blood. The CDR3 here is CASSWGQPDSGNTIYF.